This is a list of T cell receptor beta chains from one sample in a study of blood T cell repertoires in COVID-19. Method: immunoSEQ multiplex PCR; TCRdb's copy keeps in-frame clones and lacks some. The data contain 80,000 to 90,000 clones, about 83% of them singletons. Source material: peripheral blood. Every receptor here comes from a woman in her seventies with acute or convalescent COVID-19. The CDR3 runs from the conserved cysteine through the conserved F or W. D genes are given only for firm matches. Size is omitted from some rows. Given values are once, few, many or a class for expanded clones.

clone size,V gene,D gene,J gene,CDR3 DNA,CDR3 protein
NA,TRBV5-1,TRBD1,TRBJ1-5,TGCGCCAGCAGCTCGGGACAGGGAAAAAATCAGCCCCAGCATTTT,CASSSGQGKNQPQHF
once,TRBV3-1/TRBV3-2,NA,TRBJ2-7,TGTGCCAGCAGCCGATGGGACTTCTCTAACTACGAGCAGTACTTC,CASSRWDFSNYEQYF
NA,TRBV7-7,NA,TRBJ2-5,TGTGCTAGCAGTCGCTCGGGTCAAGAGACCCAGTACTTC,CASSRSGQETQYF
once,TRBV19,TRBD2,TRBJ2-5,TGTGCCAGTAGTATAACAGCGGGGGAGACCCAGTACTTC,CASSITAGETQYF
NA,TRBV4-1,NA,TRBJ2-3,TGCGCCAGCAGCCAAGCCGGGGAAGCCACAGATACGCAGTATTTT,CASSQAGEATDTQYF
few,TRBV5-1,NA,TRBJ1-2,TGCGCCAGCAGCTTGTTGGGGGGGCAACAGAACTATGGCTACACCTTC,CASSLLGGQQNYGYTF
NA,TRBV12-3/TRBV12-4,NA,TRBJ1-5,TGTGCCAGCAGTTTGGAGAGCAATCAGCCCCAGCATTTT,CASSLESNQPQHF
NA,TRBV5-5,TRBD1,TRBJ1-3,TGTGCCAGCAGCTTATCCCCGGCCGGGACAGGGCCCTCTGGAAACACCATATATTTT,CASSLSPAGTGPSGNTIYF
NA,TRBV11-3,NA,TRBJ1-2,TGTGCCAGCAGCCTGGAGGTGGGCTATGGCTACACCTTC,CASSLEVGYGYTF
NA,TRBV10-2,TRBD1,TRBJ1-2,TGCGCCAGCCGACCCGCGGGGACAGGGCCGAACTATGGCTACACCTTC,CASRPAGTGPNYGYTF
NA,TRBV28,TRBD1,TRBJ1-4,TGTGCCAGCAGTTTACCCGGGACAGGGCTCCTTTATGAAAAACTGTTTTTT,CASSLPGTGLLYEKLFF
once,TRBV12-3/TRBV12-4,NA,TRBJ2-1,TGTGCCAGCAGTCTCTTAGGGGTCAATGAGCAGTTCTTC,CASSLLGVNEQFF
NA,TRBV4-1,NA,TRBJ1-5,TGCGCCAGCAGTTTAGACTTTAGCAATCAGCCCCAGCATTTT,CASSLDFSNQPQHF
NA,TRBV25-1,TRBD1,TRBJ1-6,TGTGCCAGCACCAGATCCGGGACAGGGAGTTCACCCCTCCACTTT,CASTRSGTGSSPLHF
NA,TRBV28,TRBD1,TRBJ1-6,TGTGCCAGCAGCTCGGTGGTGGGCAGGGGGCCGGCGTCCCTCCACTTT,CASSSVVGRGPASLHF
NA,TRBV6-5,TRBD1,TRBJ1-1,TGTGCCAGCCAAACAGGGGGCTTAAGTAGGACTGAAGCTTTCTTT,CASQTGGLSRTEAFF
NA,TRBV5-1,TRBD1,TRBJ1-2,TGCGCCAGCAGCTTCGGACAGGGGGATTATGGCTACACCTTC,CASSFGQGDYGYTF
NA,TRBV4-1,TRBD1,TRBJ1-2,TGCGCCAGCAGCCAAGGGGACAGGATATACTATGGCTACACCTTC,CASSQGDRIYYGYTF
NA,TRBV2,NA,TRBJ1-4,TGTGCCAGCACTCAAACCCGACAGCGTAATGAAAAACTGTTTTTT,CASTQTRQRNEKLFF
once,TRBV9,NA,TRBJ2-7,TGTGCCAGCAGCGCTAACTACGAGCAGTACTTC,CASSANYEQYF
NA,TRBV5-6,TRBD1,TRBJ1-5,TGTGCCAGCAGCTCAACGGGACAGGGACGGCAGCCCCAGCATTTT,CASSSTGQGRQPQHF
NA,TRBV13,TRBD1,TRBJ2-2,TGTGCCAGCAGCCGTGGAACAGGGGCTGGGGCGTACACCGGGGAGCTGTTTTTT,CASSRGTGAGAYTGELFF
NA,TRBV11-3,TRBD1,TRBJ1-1,TGTGCCAGCAGCTCCCACAGGGGGCCGTCGAACACTGAAGCTTTCTTT,CASSSHRGPSNTEAFF